This TCR beta chain was captured in a study of blood T cell repertoires in COVID-19. On the study more broadly: Acute and convalescent COVID-19 specimens originated in the United States, Italy and Spain. Sample material is recorded as cDNA or gDNA derived from T cells, B-cell-depleted T cells, or PBMCs.

In the original workflow: Reference gene primers were amplified, and this amplification served to estimate nucleated cell counts. The assay was immunoSEQ multiplex PCR, and TCRdb's table has in-frame clones only and misses some. V and J calls and clone size are as listed in that table; D and trimming were resolved from the DNA. The sample lists 100,000 to 130,000 clones; around nine tenths were seen once. The CDR3 length is 14 residues. J gave up 7 bases and V 5 bases, and 5 bases lay outside the gene matches. Germline lookup yields CDR1 SEHNR and CDR2 FQNEAQ (reference sequence). This receptor was taken from a woman aged 25 to 39 with acute or convalescent COVID-19. What was sequenced was peripheral blood. This chain connects TRBV7-9 to TRBJ1-4; 9 bases match TRBD1. CDR3 sequence: CASSIQGAVEKLFF. The CDR3 nucleotides are TGTGCCAGCAGCATACAGGGGGCGGTTGAAAAACTGTTTTTT.